What follows is one TCR beta chain and its context. These data are taken from a study of shared clonotypes between healthy human individuals. Study in general: Every donor yielded three CD4 naive, three CD4 memory, two CD8 naive and one CD8 memory plate.

Assay used: immunoSEQ multiplex PCR; TCRdb lists only in-frame clones, some missing. This table holds approximately 980,000 clones, approximately 80% found once. From germline, CDR1 is LNHDA and CDR2 SQIVND (reference sequence). The V segment lost 7 bases and the J segment 7 bases; nucleotides outside the gene matches: 10. The CDR3 totals 16 residues. The sample taken for sequencing was memory CD4+ T cells sorted from blood. Regarding subset: CD45RA-negative fraction. The V gene is TRBV19, the J gene TRBJ2-1; 13 bases line up with TRBD2. This sequence originates from a man younger than 35 in good health. CDR3 coding DNA: TGTGCCAGTACGGGACTAGCGGGACCCTCGGGGAATGAGCAGTTCTTC. Translating it yields CASTGLAGPSGNEQFF.